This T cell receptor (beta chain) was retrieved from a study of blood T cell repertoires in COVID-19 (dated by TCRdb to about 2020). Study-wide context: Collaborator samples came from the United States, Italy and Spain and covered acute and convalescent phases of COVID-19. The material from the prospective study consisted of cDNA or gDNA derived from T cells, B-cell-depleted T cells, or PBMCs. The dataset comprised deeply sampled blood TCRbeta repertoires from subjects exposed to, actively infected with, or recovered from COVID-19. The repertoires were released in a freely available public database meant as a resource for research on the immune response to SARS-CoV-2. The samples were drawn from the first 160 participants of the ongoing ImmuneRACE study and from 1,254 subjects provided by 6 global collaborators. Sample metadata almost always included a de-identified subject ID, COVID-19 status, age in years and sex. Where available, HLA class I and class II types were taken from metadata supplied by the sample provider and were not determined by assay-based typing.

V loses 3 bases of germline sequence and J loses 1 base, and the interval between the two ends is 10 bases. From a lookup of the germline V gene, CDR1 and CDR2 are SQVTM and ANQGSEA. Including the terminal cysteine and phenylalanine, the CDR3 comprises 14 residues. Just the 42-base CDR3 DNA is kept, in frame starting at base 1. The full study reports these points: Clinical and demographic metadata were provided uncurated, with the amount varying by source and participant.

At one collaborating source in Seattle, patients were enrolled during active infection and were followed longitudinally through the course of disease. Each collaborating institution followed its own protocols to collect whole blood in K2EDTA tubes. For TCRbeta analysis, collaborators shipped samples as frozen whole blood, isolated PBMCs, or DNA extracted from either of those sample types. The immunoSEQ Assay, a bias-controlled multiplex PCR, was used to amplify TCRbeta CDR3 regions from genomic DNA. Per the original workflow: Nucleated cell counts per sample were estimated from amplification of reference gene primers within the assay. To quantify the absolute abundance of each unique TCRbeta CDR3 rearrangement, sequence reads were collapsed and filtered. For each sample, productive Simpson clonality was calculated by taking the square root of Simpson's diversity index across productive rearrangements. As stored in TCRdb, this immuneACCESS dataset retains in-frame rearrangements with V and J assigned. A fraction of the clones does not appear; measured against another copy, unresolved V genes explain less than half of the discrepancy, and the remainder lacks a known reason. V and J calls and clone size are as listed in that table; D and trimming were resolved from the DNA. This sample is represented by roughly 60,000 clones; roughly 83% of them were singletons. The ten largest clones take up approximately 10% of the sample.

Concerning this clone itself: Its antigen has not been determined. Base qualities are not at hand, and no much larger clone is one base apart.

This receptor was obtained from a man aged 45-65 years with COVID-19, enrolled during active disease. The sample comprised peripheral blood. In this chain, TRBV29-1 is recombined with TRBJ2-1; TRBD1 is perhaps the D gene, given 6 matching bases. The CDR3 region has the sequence CSVDGGASYNEQFF. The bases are TGCAGCGTTGATGGGGGCGCATCCTACAATGAGCAGTTCTTC.